Listed below are T cell receptor beta chains from one sample, sequenced in a study of T cell responses to AZD1222 COVID-19 vaccine. Sequenced by immunoSEQ multiplex PCR; TCRdb stores in-frame clones only, minus some. This sample has about 100,000 clones, with about 93% found just once. Sequenced material: peripheral blood, taken on day 0 of AZD1222 vaccination. The receptors here all came from an adult in good health. Both conserved end residues are part of each CDR3. The order of the fields is D gene, J gene, V gene, CDR3 DNA, CDR3 protein. A D gene is named only where the DNA matches it firmly.

TRBD1	TRBJ1-2	TRBV29-1	TGCAGCGTACGAAAAGGATTGGGACAGGGTAGTGGCTACACCTTC	CSVRKGLGQGSGYTF
-	TRBJ1-5	TRBV10-3	TGTGCCATCAGTCGAGATGATAGCAATCAGCCCCAGCATTTT	CAISRDDSNQPQHF
TRBD2	TRBJ2-1	TRBV7-2	TGTGCCAGCAGCGCCTGGACTAGCGGTACCTACAATGAGCAGTTCTTC	CASSAWTSGTYNEQFF
TRBD2	TRBJ2-5	TRBV7-2	TGTGCCAGCAGCTTAACAGCGGGGGGGCCCCAAGAGACCCAGTACTTC	CASSLTAGGPQETQYF
TRBD1	TRBJ1-6	TRBV7-9	TGTGCCAGCAGCTTAGACGGACAGGGGGCGAATTCACCCCTCCACTTT	CASSLDGQGANSPLHF
-	TRBJ1-2	TRBV7-9	TGTGCCAGCAGCTTAGCCGGAGGGGGCTACACCTTC	CASSLAGGGYTF
TRBD2	TRBJ2-1	TRBV3-1/TRBV3-2	TGTGCCAGCAGACAAGACCTAGCGGGATCCTACAATGAGCAGTTCTTC	CASRQDLAGSYNEQFF
TRBD1	TRBJ1-2	TRBV7-2	TGTGCCAGCAGCTTAGGGGTAGGACAGGGAGAAAGCTATGGCTACACCTTC	CASSLGVGQGESYGYTF
-	TRBJ1-2	TRBV11-2	TGTGCCAGCAGCTCCGACAGTGGAGGCGGCTACACCTTC	CASSSDSGGGYTF
TRBD1	TRBJ1-2	TRBV6-1	TGTGCCAGCAGTGAAGCGTGGGCAGGGGGCGGCTATGGCTACACCTTC	CASSEAWAGGGYGYTF
-	TRBJ1-5	TRBV5-5	TGTGCCAGCAGCTTTAACAATCAGCCCCAGCATTTT	CASSFNNQPQHF
-	TRBJ1-1	TRBV6-2/TRBV6-3	TGTGCCAGCAGTTACAGAGGTCCCTCTGAAGCTTTCTTT	CASSYRGPSEAFF